Shown below are 8 T cell receptor beta chains from a single sample sequenced in a study of T cells in Graves' hyperthyroidism and ophthalmopathy. Regions amplified from RNA transcripts were the TCR beta CDR3 regions. HTBI primers were used for first-round RT-PCR of the TCR CDR3. MiXCR, run by TCRdb on the multiplex PCR reads, gives a single entry per CDR3 protein. The table has about 210,000 distinct CDR3 sequences, 15% to 20% seen once. The source material was blood. The receptors here all came from a man aged 35 to 55 with Graves' hyperthyroidism.

The chain uses TRBV6-1 and TRBJ2-1, with 7 bases lining up with TRBD2. CDR1 MNHNS and CDR2 SASEGT come from the germline V gene. V was pared by 5 bases and J by 4 bases, with 5 bases of the junction left unmatched. CDR3 length: 14 amino acids. CDR3 region: CASSMGGEYNEQFF. The CDR3 coding sequence is TGTGCCAGCAGTATGGGAGGGGAGTACAATGAGCAGTTCTTC.

A remark on this clonotype: A much more abundant neighbour one base away suggests this may be a read error. V is TRBV7-9 and J is TRBJ2-7, with no clear D. V was cut by 4 bases and J by 2 bases, with 21 bases left in between. Germline lookup yields CDR1 SEHNR and CDR2 FQNEAQ (reference sequence). This CDR3 has 17 residues. In nucleotides, the CDR3 is TGTGCCAGCAGCTCCGCAACCGGGCTCCGGAACCCCTACGAGCAGTACTTC. It is translated as CASSSATGLRNPYEQYF.

Many counts were recorded for this clonotype. This rearrangement joins TRBV30 to TRBJ1-2, with 7 bases matching TRBD1. Germline values: CDR1 GTSNPN, CDR2 SVGIG (reference sequence). The CDR3 loop spans 14 amino acids. J lost 0 bases, V lost 3 bases, and 4 bases had no gene match. The CDR3 DNA reads as TGTGCCTGGAGGCCCGGGACAGCTAACTATGGCTACACCTTC. This codes for CAWRPGTANYGYTF.

This clonotype was observed many times. The chain recombines TRBV27 with TRBJ2-7; 11 bases are a match to TRBD2. V shed 2 bases and J 1 base; nucleotides not matched to a gene: 10. CDR3 length: 18 amino acids. Germline values: CDR1 MNHEY, CDR2 SMNVEV (reference sequence). The CDR3 nucleotides are TGTGCCAGCAGTTTACTAGCGGGGGGAGACCGGGCGTCCTACGAGCAGTACTTC. This encodes CASSLLAGGDRASYEQYF.

The sample holds many counts of this clonotype. The rearrangement links TRBV2 to TRBJ2-1; 7 bases are shared with TRBD1. The CDR3 length is 14 residues. The V and J ends lost 7 bases and 4 bases, in that order; junction bases with no gene match: 7. Germline V gene data show CDR1 as SNHLY and CDR2 as FYNNEI. The CDR3, as DNA: TGTGCCAGCACTTCCGGGACAGAATACAATGAGCAGTTCTTC. Protein: CASTSGTEYNEQFF.

The sample holds many counts of this clonotype. The chain couples TRBV20-1 to TRBJ2-7, with 7 bases aligning to TRBD1. Germline assignment: CDR1 DFQATT and CDR2 SNEGSKA (reference sequence). The J segment lost 3 bases and the V segment lost 3 bases, leaving 2 bases of the junction unmatched. The CDR3 contains 12 residues. CDR3 sequence (DNA): TGCAGTGCTAGCCAGGGGGTCTACGAGCAGTACTTC. It specifies CSASQGVYEQYF.

Turning to this clonotype: The junction differs from germline at one of its ends, possibly a read error. The chain recombines TRBV15 with TRBJ1-4; perhaps TRBD1 as D (5 bases). The germline V gene encodes CDR1 LNHNV and CDR2 YYDKDF (reference sequence). CDR3 length: 14 amino acids. The CDR3 sequence is CATSREGLNEKPFF. The CDR3 DNA follows: TGTGCCACCAGCAGAGAGGGGCTCAATGAAAAACCGTTTTTT.

At least ten counts were recorded for this clonotype. The V call is TRBV15, the J call TRBJ1-4; perhaps TRBD1 as D (5 bases). Trimming took off 3 bases at V and 7 bases at J, with 15 bases between the two ends. Germline V gives CDR1 LNHNV, CDR2 YYDKDF (reference sequence). CDR3 size: 15 residues. The CDR3 sequence is CATSRSGGAGEKLFF. The DNA for the CDR3 is TGTGCCACCAGCAGGTCTGGAGGGGCAGGTGAAAAACTGTTTTTT.